This note documents a single T cell receptor beta chain sequence. What it binds is unknown. The sample contains more than one DNA sequence encoding this CDR3. The sample originates from a study of shared clonotypes between healthy human individuals. Study findings and constraints: Naive subsets tended to show greater estimated richness than memory subsets.

Clones were sequenced by immunoSEQ multiplex PCR, and TCRdb holds only the in-frame ones, with some missing. This sample has some 2,400,000 clones; 90% to 96% occur once, and the top ten carry around 0.13%. V lost 2 bases and J 0 bases, leaving 2 bases between the germline ends. The CDR3 has 14 residues. Per the germline V gene, CDR1 is MNHEY and CDR2 is SVGAGI. This chain connects TRBV6-5 to TRBJ2-6; no clear D. Sequencing input: naive CD4+ T cells sorted from blood. Indicated subset: CD45RA+ positively selected. The receptor was derived from a man younger than 35 in good health. The CDR3 nucleotides are TGTGCCAGCAGTTACGACTCTGGGGCCAACGTCCTGACTTTC. Protein: CASSYDSGANVLTF.